This T cell receptor (beta chain) was found in a study of shared clonotypes between healthy human individuals. The study's findings and limits: Shared across a handful of donors were around 5% of the naive CD4 clonotypes.

A remark on this clone: Its target is unknown.

The ends lost 5 bases at V and 6 bases at J; junction bases unmatched: 7. The CDR3 length is 14 residues. CDR1 MGHRA and CDR2 YSYEKL come from the germline V gene. Naive CD8 isolation took CD45RO-negative cells positively selected for CCR7 and excluded terminally differentiated effector memory CD45RA+ cells. The donors were all Caucasian adults (living in Nashville, Tennessee). Deep-level settings were used for running the assay. TCRdb's copy holds only in-frame clones and misses some; the assay was immunoSEQ multiplex PCR. The table has roughly 1,800,000 clones, 85% to 95% seen once. The receptor comes from a man younger than 35 in good health. V is TRBV4-1 and J is TRBJ1-1; 9 bases line up with TRBD1. The sequenced material came from naive CD8+ T cells sorted from blood. The CDR3 region is CASSEPGQGPEAFF. In DNA form, the CDR3 reads TGCGCCAGCAGCGAACCGGGACAGGGACCTGAAGCTTTCTTT.